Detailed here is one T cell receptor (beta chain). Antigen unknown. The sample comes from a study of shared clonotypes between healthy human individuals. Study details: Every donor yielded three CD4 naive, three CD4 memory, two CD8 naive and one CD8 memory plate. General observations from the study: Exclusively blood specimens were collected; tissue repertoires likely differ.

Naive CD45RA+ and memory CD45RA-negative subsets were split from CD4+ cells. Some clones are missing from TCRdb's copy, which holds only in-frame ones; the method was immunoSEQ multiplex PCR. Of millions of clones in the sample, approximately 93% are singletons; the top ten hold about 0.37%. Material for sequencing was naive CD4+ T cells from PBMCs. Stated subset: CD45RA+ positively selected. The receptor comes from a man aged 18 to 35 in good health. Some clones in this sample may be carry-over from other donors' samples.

The CDR3 DNA follows: TGTGCCTGGAGTGTAGGGGGACTAGCGAACACCGGGGAGCTGTTTTTT. It translates to CAWSVGGLANTGELFF. V usage is TRBV30 and J usage is TRBJ2-2, with 8 bases that match TRBD2. This CDR3 has 16 amino acids. Unmatched junction bases numbered 3, after V lost 0 bases and J lost 0 bases. Germline assignment: CDR1 GTSNPN and CDR2 SVGIG (reference sequence).